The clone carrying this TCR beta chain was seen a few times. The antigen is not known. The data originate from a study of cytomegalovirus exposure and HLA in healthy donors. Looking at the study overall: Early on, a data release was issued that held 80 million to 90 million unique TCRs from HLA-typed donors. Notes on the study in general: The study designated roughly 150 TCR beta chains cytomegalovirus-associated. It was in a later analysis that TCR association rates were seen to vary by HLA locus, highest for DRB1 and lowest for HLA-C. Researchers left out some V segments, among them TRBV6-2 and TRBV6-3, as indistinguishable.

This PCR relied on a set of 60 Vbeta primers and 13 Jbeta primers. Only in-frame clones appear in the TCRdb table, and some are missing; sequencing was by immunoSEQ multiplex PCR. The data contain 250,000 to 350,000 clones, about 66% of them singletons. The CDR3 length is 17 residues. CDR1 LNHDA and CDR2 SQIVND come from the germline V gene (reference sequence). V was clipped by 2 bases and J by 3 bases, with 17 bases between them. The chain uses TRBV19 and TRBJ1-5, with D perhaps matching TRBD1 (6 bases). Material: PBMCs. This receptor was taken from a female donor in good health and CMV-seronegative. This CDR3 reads CASSIFAGARNNQPQHF. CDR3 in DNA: TGTGCCAGTAGTATATTTGCGGGGGCGAGGAACAATCAGCCCCAGCATTTT.